This T cell receptor beta chain was recovered during a study of blood T cell repertoires in COVID-19. Study context: Both acute and convalescent COVID-19 samples were obtained from the United States, Italy and Spain. From T cells, B-cell-depleted T cells, or PBMCs came the material, which was cDNA or gDNA.

Study processing details: By means of reference gene primer amplification, nucleated cell counts were estimated. Only in-frame clones appear in the TCRdb table, and some are missing; sequencing was by immunoSEQ multiplex PCR. The V and J calls and the clone size are those of that table, but D and trimming were determined from the DNA. The top ten hold 4.6% of the sample, which has some 240,000 clones, nearly 90% seen once. Germline V CDR1 and CDR2: MNHEY, SVGAGI. V was clipped by 2 bases and J by 2 bases; unmatched bases: 6. The CDR3 totals 16 residues. This clone was seen just once. The material sequenced was peripheral blood. This clonotype originated in a woman between 40 and 50 years old who had recovered from COVID-19. The J gene is TRBJ2-1, the V gene TRBV6-5; 7 nucleotides align to TRBD1. The CDR3 DNA reads TGTGCCAGCAGTTACCAGGGGGTTGTGCCCTACAATGAGCAGTTCTTC. Amino acid sequence: CASSYQGVVPYNEQFF.